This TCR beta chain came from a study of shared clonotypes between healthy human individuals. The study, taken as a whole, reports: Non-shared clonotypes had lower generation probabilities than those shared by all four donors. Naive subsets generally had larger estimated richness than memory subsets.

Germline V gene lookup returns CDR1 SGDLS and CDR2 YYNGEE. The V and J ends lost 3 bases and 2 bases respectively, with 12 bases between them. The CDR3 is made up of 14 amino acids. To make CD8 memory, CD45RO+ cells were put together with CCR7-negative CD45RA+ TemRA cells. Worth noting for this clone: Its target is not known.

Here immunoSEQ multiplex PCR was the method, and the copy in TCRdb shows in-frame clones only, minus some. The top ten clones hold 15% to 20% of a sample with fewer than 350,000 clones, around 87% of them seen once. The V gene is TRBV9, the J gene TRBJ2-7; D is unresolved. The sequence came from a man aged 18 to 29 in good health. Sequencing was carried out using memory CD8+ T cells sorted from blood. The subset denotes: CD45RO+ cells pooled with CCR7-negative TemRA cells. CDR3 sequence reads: CASSEDGRPYEQYF. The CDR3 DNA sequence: TGTGCCAGCAGCGAGGACGGACGGCCCTACGAGCAGTACTTC.